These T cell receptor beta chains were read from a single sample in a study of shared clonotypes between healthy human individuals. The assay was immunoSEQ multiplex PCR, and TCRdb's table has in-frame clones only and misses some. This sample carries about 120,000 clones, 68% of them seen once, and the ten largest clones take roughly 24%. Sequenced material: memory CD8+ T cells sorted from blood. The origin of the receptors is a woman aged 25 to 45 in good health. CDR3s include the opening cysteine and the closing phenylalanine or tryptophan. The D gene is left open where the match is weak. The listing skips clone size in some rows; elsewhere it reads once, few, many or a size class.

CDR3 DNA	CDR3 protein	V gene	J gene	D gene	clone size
TGTGCCAGCAGTGATCGGGAGAACACTGAAGCTTTCTTT	CASSDRENTEAFF	TRBV6-5	TRBJ1-1	NA	few
TGTGCCAGCAACCTCCGGGGAGCCAATGAGCAGTTCTTC	CASNLRGANEQFF	TRBV27	TRBJ2-1	NA	NA
TGTGCCAGCAGTGGGACTAGCGGAGACAATGAGCAGTTCTTC	CASSGTSGDNEQFF	TRBV6-5	TRBJ2-1	TRBD2	NA
TGCGCCAGCAGCCTCGGACAGGGGAGAAAAACTAATGAAAAACTGTTTTTT	CASSLGQGRKTNEKLFF	TRBV5-1	TRBJ1-4	TRBD1	NA
TGTGCCAGCAGCCGCGAACTAGCGAGCACAGATACGCAGTATTTT	CASSRELASTDTQYF	TRBV5-4	TRBJ2-3	TRBD2	NA
TGTGCCAGCTCACCCACAGGGGGCACTGAAGCTTTCTTT	CASSPTGGTEAFF	TRBV18	TRBJ1-1	TRBD1	NA
TGTGCCAGCAGCTTAGTGAGGGCAGGGGGCATCGAGCAGTACTTC	CASSLVRAGGIEQYF	TRBV11-2	TRBJ2-7	TRBD1	many
TGTGCCAGCAGTTTACGACAGCCTCCTTACCAAGAGACCCAGTACTTC	CASSLRQPPYQETQYF	TRBV27	TRBJ2-5	NA	NA
TGTGCCAGTAGTATTTGGGCAGCTAATGAGCAGTTCTTC	CASSIWAANEQFF	TRBV19	TRBJ2-1	NA	NA
TGCAGCGTCCGAGACAGGGCGGAGAGCTCTGAAGCTTTCTTT	CSVRDRAESSEAFF	TRBV29-1	TRBJ1-1	TRBD1	few
TGTGCCAGCAGTGGGGGGGAACTAGCGGTCCCCTACGAGCAGTACTTC	CASSGGELAVPYEQYF	TRBV2	TRBJ2-7	TRBD2	NA
TGTGCCAGCAGTGAAAGAGACAGTTCCTACGAGCAGTACTTC	CASSERDSSYEQYF	TRBV25-1	TRBJ2-7	NA	once
TGCAGTGCGATGGGGCCCTACGAGCAGTACTTC	CSAMGPYEQYF	TRBV20-1	TRBJ2-7	NA	NA
TGTGCCAGCAGCTTCGGGAGTAGTCGCGACGAGCAGTACTTC	CASSFGSSRDEQYF	TRBV11-2	TRBJ2-7	NA	NA
TGTGCCAGCAGTTATTCGGGACTAGCGGACTACAATGAGCAGTTCTTC	CASSYSGLADYNEQFF	TRBV6-5	TRBJ2-1	TRBD2	NA
TGTGCCAGCAGATCCGGGGCCCTCTCCTACGAGCAGTACTTC	CASRSGALSYEQYF	TRBV6-5	TRBJ2-7	NA	NA
TGTGCCAGCAGCTTAGATTCAGGCAGGAATCAGCCCCAGCATTTT	CASSLDSGRNQPQHF	TRBV11-2	TRBJ1-5	NA	NA
TGTGCCAGCAGTGAACCGGGACTAGCGTCCTCCTACGAGCAGTACTTC	CASSEPGLASSYEQYF	TRBV28	TRBJ2-7	TRBD2	NA
TGTGCCAGCAGCCCCCCCACCGGGGAGCTGTTTTTT	CASSPPTGELFF	TRBV11-2	TRBJ2-2	NA	once
TGTGCCAGCAGTTACACGGCCACAGATACGCAGTATTTT	CASSYTATDTQYF	TRBV6-5	TRBJ2-3	NA	NA
TGCGCCAGCAGCCTTACAGGGGGACCATCACCCCTCCACTTT	CASSLTGGPSPLHF	TRBV5-1	TRBJ1-6	TRBD1	few
TGTGCCAGCAGTTTGGGACACCCCGGAGATGGGGCTTTCTTT	CASSLGHPGDGAFF	TRBV6-1	TRBJ1-1	NA	NA
TGTGCCAGCAGCTCTTCTAGCGGGAGGGCCCATACGCAGTATTTT	CASSSSSGRAHTQYF	TRBV7-9	TRBJ2-3	TRBD2	few
TGCGCCAGCAGCCAGGGACACTACCGCTCCTACGAGCAGTACTTC	CASSQGHYRSYEQYF	TRBV4-1	TRBJ2-7	NA	once
TGCAGCGTTGAAGATGGTGGACTAGCTTCCTACGAGCAGTACTTC	CSVEDGGLASYEQYF	TRBV29-1	TRBJ2-7	TRBD2	NA
TGCGCCAGCAGCAGGGGACAGGGGGCGTTTGTTAACTCCTACAATGAGCAGTTCTTC	CASSRGQGAFVNSYNEQFF	TRBV5-1	TRBJ2-1	TRBD1	NA
TGCGCCAGCAGCTTTGGACACGGGGGAAATTCACCCCTCCACTTT	CASSFGHGGNSPLHF	TRBV5-1	TRBJ1-6	NA	NA
TGTGCCAGCAGCGTAGGTCCGGGAGGGCCTCTTTACGAGCAGTACTTC	CASSVGPGGPLYEQYF	TRBV9	TRBJ2-7	TRBD2	once
TGTGCCAGCCGCCCCAGGGGCCCTAATGAAAAACTGTTTTTT	CASRPRGPNEKLFF	TRBV7-8	TRBJ1-4	NA	once
TGTGCCAGCAGTTTAGGGCATCAATACGAGCAGTACTTC	CASSLGHQYEQYF	TRBV28	TRBJ2-7	NA	NA
TGTGCCACCAGCAGAGAGTCGGGTCAAGAGACCCAGTACTTC	CATSRESGQETQYF	TRBV15	TRBJ2-5	NA	NA
TGTGCCAGCAGCGTGACGTTAGGCCCTGTCCCTGGAAACACCATATATTTT	CASSVTLGPVPGNTIYF	TRBV7-2	TRBJ1-3	NA	NA
TGTGCCAGCAGTGACGAATACAGCCGAAACACTGAAGCTTTCTTT	CASSDEYSRNTEAFF	TRBV6-4	TRBJ1-1	NA	NA
TGTGCCAGCAGTTACTCGAATGGGCCCGAGACCCAGTACTTC	CASSYSNGPETQYF	TRBV6-5	TRBJ2-5	NA	NA
TGTGCCAGCAGCCCACAGGGCCACGAGCAGTACTTC	CASSPQGHEQYF	TRBV6-1	TRBJ2-7	NA	NA
TGTGCCAGCAGTGCTGGGACTTCCGACCAAGAGACCCAGTACTTC	CASSAGTSDQETQYF	TRBV6-4	TRBJ2-5	NA	NA
TGTGCCAGCAGTTTATGGACCCCGGGACAGGGTCACGACGAGCAGTACTTC	CASSLWTPGQGHDEQYF	TRBV28	TRBJ2-7	TRBD1	NA
TGTGCCAGCAGCTTAGGTGGAGACTCGGGTGGCTACACCTTC	CASSLGGDSGGYTF	TRBV11-2	TRBJ1-2	NA	NA
TGTGCCAGCAGCCCAGGACTAGCGGGAGGAAACTACAATGAGCAGTTCTTC	CASSPGLAGGNYNEQFF	TRBV7-8	TRBJ2-1	TRBD2	NA
TGTGCCAGCAGGGCCCTGACAGGGGTTTCGTCCGGAAACACCATATATTTT	CASRALTGVSSGNTIYF	TRBV28	TRBJ1-3	TRBD1	NA
TGCGCCAGCAGCTTGGCCGGTGCACTAGCCCAAGAGACCCAGTACTTC	CASSLAGALAQETQYF	TRBV5-1	TRBJ2-5	NA	few
TGTGCCAGCAGCCAAGTTTTAGGACTTTACAATGAGCAGTTCTTC	CASSQVLGLYNEQFF	TRBV14	TRBJ2-1	NA	NA
TGTGCCAGCAGCTTTACGGGACTAGCGGGAGGGAATGAGCAGTTCTTC	CASSFTGLAGGNEQFF	TRBV7-9	TRBJ2-1	TRBD2	NA
TGTGCCAGCAGCTCCTGGACTAGCGGGTACTCCTACGAGCAGTACTTC	CASSSWTSGYSYEQYF	TRBV5-6	TRBJ2-7	TRBD2	NA
TGCGCCAGCAGCCAAGCAGCGGGCGGTATCCGGTGGGGCACTGAAGCTTTCTTT	CASSQAAGGIRWGTEAFF	TRBV4-1	TRBJ1-1	NA	NA
TGTGCCAGTAGTCCCCCCCGGGCCAAAAACATTCAGTACTTC	CASSPPRAKNIQYF	TRBV19	TRBJ2-4	NA	NA
TGCGCCAGCAGCTTCTGGCCAGATACGCAGTATTTT	CASSFWPDTQYF	TRBV4-1	TRBJ2-3	NA	NA
TGTGCCAGCAGCTTGGTTCCCAGGGGGAGCTCTGGGGCCAACGTCCTGACTTTC	CASSLVPRGSSGANVLTF	TRBV7-3	TRBJ2-6	TRBD1	NA
TGCGCCAGCAGCCCGGGACAGGGTACGTCGTTCGAGACCCAGTACTTC	CASSPGQGTSFETQYF	TRBV4-1	TRBJ2-5	TRBD1	NA
TGTGCCAGCAGTTTCATTGGACTAGCGGGAGTCAACGAGCAGTACTTC	CASSFIGLAGVNEQYF	TRBV27	TRBJ2-7	TRBD2	NA
TGTGCCAGCGGGACTAGCGGGATTGTCGAGCAGTACTTC	CASGTSGIVEQYF	TRBV28	TRBJ2-7	TRBD2	NA
TGTGCCAGCAGTCGACATAGCAATCAGCCCCAGCATTTT	CASSRHSNQPQHF	TRBV27	TRBJ1-5	NA	NA
TGTGCCAGTAGACAGGCCGGGGAATACAATGAGCAGTTCTTC	CASRQAGEYNEQFF	TRBV19	TRBJ2-1	NA	NA
TGTGCCAGCAGCGCCACGTTCCCCGGGGGCGCCGAGCAGTACTTC	CASSATFPGGAEQYF	TRBV7-8	TRBJ2-7	NA	NA
TGTGCCACCAGCAGCGCCGGACAGTCGAGTGAAAAACTGTTTTTT	CATSSAGQSSEKLFF	TRBV15	TRBJ1-4	NA	NA
TGTGCCAGCAGCTTGGGCAGGAGCTACGAGCAGTACTTC	CASSLGRSYEQYF	TRBV5-4	TRBJ2-7	NA	NA
TGTGCCAGCAGCCGCCGGGCCAACGTCCTGACTTTC	CASSRRANVLTF	TRBV5-4	TRBJ2-6	NA	NA